These T cell receptor beta chains were read from a single sample in a study of blood T cell repertoires in COVID-19. Sequencing was performed with immunoSEQ multiplex PCR; in TCRdb, only in-frame clones are kept and a portion is missing. The sample includes 150,000 to 200,000 clones, 86% of them seen just once. Sequencing was done on a sample of peripheral blood. Every receptor here comes from a woman aged 70 to 79 with acute or convalescent COVID-19. Each CDR3 is given with its conserved first and last residue. A D gene is named only where the DNA matches it firmly. Size values are once, few and many counts, or a class for expanded clones, and some rows have none.

J gene	D gene	V gene	clone size	CDR3 protein	CDR3 DNA
TRBJ1-6	TRBD1	TRBV7-8	-	CASTPWTGGGYNSPLHF	TGTGCCAGCACCCCATGGACAGGGGGCGGCTATAATTCACCCCTCCACTTT
TRBJ2-7	TRBD1	TRBV7-2	-	CASSFGTGVGEQYF	TGTGCCAGCAGCTTCGGGACAGGGGTGGGAGAGCAGTACTTC
TRBJ2-2	-	TRBV30	-	CAWSVGGGAGELFF	TGTGCCTGGAGTGTGGGAGGCGGGGCCGGGGAGCTGTTTTTT
TRBJ2-6	TRBD1	TRBV24-1	-	CATSDLDRTGANVLTF	TGTGCCACCAGTGATCTGGACAGGACTGGGGCCAACGTCCTGACTTTC
TRBJ1-2	-	TRBV30	-	CAWSRGVSNGYTF	TGTGCCTGGAGCCGGGGGGTCTCGAACGGCTACACCTTC
TRBJ2-5	TRBD1	TRBV20-1	once	CSASRQGNQETQYF	TGCAGTGCTAGTCGACAGGGGAACCAAGAGACCCAGTACTTC
TRBJ1-5	-	TRBV6-2/TRBV6-3	-	CASSYSGGVGSNQPQHF	TGTGCCAGCAGTTACTCGGGAGGGGTAGGTAGCAATCAGCCCCAGCATTTT
TRBJ2-1	TRBD2	TRBV18	-	CASSPPGLATGNEQFF	TGTGCCAGCTCACCACCGGGACTAGCGACGGGCAATGAGCAGTTCTTC
TRBJ2-5	-	TRBV13	-	CASSDATGVETQYF	TGTGCCAGCAGCGATGCTACGGGGGTGGAGACCCAGTACTTC
TRBJ2-3	TRBD1	TRBV6-1	-	CASSAPDRGFTDTQYF	TGTGCCAGCAGTGCCCCAGACAGGGGGTTTACAGATACGCAGTATTTT
TRBJ2-1	TRBD2	TRBV5-1	-	CASSVRLAGGPNYNEQFF	TGCGCCAGCAGTGTTCGACTAGCGGGGGGACCTAACTACAATGAGCAGTTCTTC
TRBJ2-7	-	TRBV28	-	CASSFTVISYEQYF	TGTGCCAGCAGTTTCACAGTTATATCCTACGAGCAGTACTTC
TRBJ2-3	TRBD2	TRBV20-1	-	CSASVPTSGNRRAQYF	TGCAGTGCTAGTGTCCCGACTAGCGGGAACCGACGGGCGCAGTATTTT
TRBJ2-1	-	TRBV7-9	-	CASSLGLGSYNEQFF	TGTGCCAGCAGCTTAGGACTAGGCTCCTACAATGAGCAGTTCTTC
TRBJ2-7	-	TRBV29-1	once	CSVSGRGYEQYF	TGCAGCGTTTCTGGCAGGGGCTACGAGCAGTACTTC
TRBJ2-6	-	TRBV19	-	CASSIYSGANVLTF	TGTGCCAGTAGTATATACTCTGGGGCCAACGTCCTGACTTTC
TRBJ2-5	-	TRBV3-1/TRBV3-2	-	CASSRLKGRETQYF	TGTGCCAGCAGCCGGCTCAAGGGGCGGGAGACCCAGTACTTC
TRBJ2-7	TRBD1	TRBV27	-	CASSSRGQRPYEQYF	TGTGCCAGCAGTTCCCGGGGACAGAGGCCCTACGAGCAGTACTTC
TRBJ1-4	TRBD1	TRBV4-1	-	CASSPGQINEKLFF	TGCGCCAGCAGCCCGGGACAGATTAATGAAAAACTGTTTTTT
TRBJ1-1	-	TRBV27	-	CASSLSSGNTEAFF	TGTGCCAGCAGTTTATCGTCCGGGAACACTGAAGCTTTCTTT
TRBJ2-1	TRBD2	TRBV2	-	CASTLEGGFGSDEQFF	TGTGCCAGCACCCTGGAGGGAGGGTTCGGATCTGATGAGCAGTTCTTC
TRBJ2-7	-	TRBV7-8	-	CASSLEVGQSYEQYF	TGTGCCAGCAGCTTAGAAGTTGGACAGTCCTACGAGCAGTACTTC
TRBJ2-7	TRBD1	TRBV7-9	few	CASSQRGQGGEQYF	TGTGCCAGCAGCCAAAGAGGACAGGGCGGCGAGCAGTACTTC
TRBJ2-7	TRBD1	TRBV7-2	-	CASSKTGGGYEQYF	TGTGCCAGCAGCAAGACAGGGGGAGGTTACGAGCAGTACTTC
TRBJ2-1	TRBD1	TRBV4-1	-	CASSQDQGRQGYYNEQFF	TGCGCCAGCAGCCAAGATCAAGGTCGACAGGGGTACTACAATGAGCAGTTCTTC
TRBJ1-2	TRBD1	TRBV6-5	-	CASSNPGQGTYGYTF	TGTGCCAGCAGTAACCCGGGACAGGGTACCTATGGCTACACCTTC
TRBJ1-6	-	TRBV4-3	-	CASSQALTGNNSPLHF	TGCGCCAGCAGCCAAGCCCTCACAGGAAATAATTCACCCCTCCACTTT
TRBJ1-3	TRBD1	TRBV11-2	-	CASSRNRGPGNTIYF	TGTGCCAGCAGCCGCAACAGGGGGCCTGGAAACACCATATATTTT
TRBJ2-1	TRBD1	TRBV7-9	-	CASSTAGGISYNEQFF	TGTGCCAGCAGCACCGCAGGGGGTATCTCCTACAATGAGCAGTTCTTC
TRBJ2-3	TRBD2	TRBV4-2	-	CASSPPRTSGSVDTQYF	TGTGCCAGCAGCCCCCCCCGGACTAGCGGGAGTGTAGATACGCAGTATTTT
TRBJ1-4	-	TRBV19	-	CASSQGASEKLFF	TGTGCCAGTAGTCAGGGCGCCTCGGAAAAACTGTTTTTT
TRBJ1-5	-	TRBV19	-	CASRYTGNSNQPQHF	TGTGCCAGTAGGTACACAGGGAATAGCAATCAGCCCCAGCATTTT
TRBJ2-7	-	TRBV9	-	CASNARGGLGDEQYF	TGTGCCAGCAACGCGAGGGGGGGACTTGGAGACGAGCAGTACTTC
TRBJ2-1	TRBD1	TRBV11-2	-	CASSLDFLGDRVNNEQFF	TGTGCCAGCAGCTTAGATTTTTTGGGGGACAGGGTAAACAATGAGCAGTTCTTC
TRBJ2-6	-	TRBV2	-	CASSEDWAGANVLTF	TGTGCCAGCAGTGAAGATTGGGCAGGGGCCAACGTCCTGACTTTC
TRBJ1-4	TRBD1	TRBV4-2	-	CASSQGVDRASLSEKLFF	TGTGCCAGCAGCCAAGGTGTCGACAGGGCGAGTCTCAGTGAAAAACTGTTTTTT
TRBJ1-5	-	TRBV5-1	-	CASSLVSQGKDQPQHF	TGCGCCAGCAGCTTGGTAAGCCAGGGTAAGGATCAGCCCCAGCATTTT
TRBJ2-2	-	TRBV9	once	CASSVGTANTGELFF	TGTGCCAGCAGCGTCGGAACAGCCAACACCGGGGAGCTGTTTTTT
TRBJ2-7	-	TRBV6-5	-	CASVVETSYEQYF	TGTGCCAGCGTGGTGGAGACCTCCTACGAGCAGTACTTC
TRBJ2-7	-	TRBV6-6	-	CASSYLFPEQYF	TGTGCCAGCAGTTACTTGTTCCCGGAGCAGTACTTC
TRBJ1-1	TRBD1	TRBV19	-	CASSWWDRKNTEAFF	TGTGCCAGTAGTTGGTGGGACAGAAAGAACACTGAAGCTTTCTTT
TRBJ1-1	-	TRBV7-9	-	CASSLAGGPNTEAFF	TGTGCCAGCAGCTTAGCCGGGGGACCGAACACTGAAGCTTTCTTT
TRBJ1-4	-	TRBV11-2	-	CASSLRVSGGEKLFF	TGTGCCAGCAGCTTACGGGTTTCGGGCGGGGAAAAACTGTTTTTT
TRBJ1-2	TRBD1	TRBV6-1	-	CASSDRWTGPNYGYTF	TGTGCCAGCAGTGATCGGTGGACAGGACCTAACTATGGCTACACCTTC
TRBJ2-1	TRBD2	TRBV4-2	-	CASSQEELADYNEQFF	TGTGCCAGCAGCCAAGAGGAACTAGCGGATTACAATGAGCAGTTCTTC
TRBJ2-1	TRBD2	TRBV19	few	CASSATSGGAFEQFF	TGTGCCAGTAGTGCGACTAGCGGGGGGGCTTTTGAGCAGTTCTTC
TRBJ2-1	-	TRBV6-6	-	CASSYYRDMGFNEQFF	TGTGCCAGCAGTTATTACCGGGACATGGGGTTTAATGAGCAGTTCTTC
TRBJ1-5	-	TRBV28	-	CASSLFLQTKQPQHF	TGTGCCAGCAGTTTATTTTTGCAGACTAAGCAGCCCCAGCATTTT